These 19 T cell receptor beta chains were all obtained from the same sample, sequenced in a study of blood T cell repertoires in COVID-19. Here immunoSEQ multiplex PCR was the method, and the copy in TCRdb shows in-frame clones only, minus some. The sample records 45,000 to 70,000 clones, 82% being singletons. Sequencing used peripheral blood. The receptor set was obtained from a woman in her sixties or seventies with acute or convalescent COVID-19.

The J gene is TRBJ2-1, the V gene TRBV9; 9 nucleotides align to TRBD2. This CDR3 region has 15 residues. The germline V gene has CDR1 SGDLS and CDR2 YYNGEE. The junction had 1 base not matched to a gene; V was cut back by 2 bases and J by 1 base. The CDR3 DNA is TGTGCCAGCAGCGTTAGCGGGGGTTCCTACAATGAGCAGTTCTTC. It yields the protein CASSVSGGSYNEQFF.

J is TRBJ2-7 and V is TRBV19; 9 nucleotides agree with TRBD1. V was clipped by 8 bases and J by 4 bases; unmatched bases: 6. Per the germline V gene, CDR1 is LNHDA and CDR2 is SQIVND (reference sequence). CDR3 size: 13 residues. The CDR3 protein is CASSSGQGYEQYF. The DNA of the CDR3 is TGTGCCAGTTCGTCGGGACAGGGTTACGAGCAGTACTTC.

The table lists this clone with a few counts. The chain employs TRBV28 and TRBJ2-7; weak D call: TRBD1 (6 bases). Per germline, CDR1 MDHEN and CDR2 SYDVKM. V was pared by 4 bases and J by 2 bases, with 9 bases between. The CDR3 length is 13 residues. CDR3 amino acids: CASSWTVPYEQYF. The CDR3 bases are TGTGCCAGCAGTTGGACAGTACCCTACGAGCAGTACTTC.

The chain couples TRBV13 to TRBJ2-3; D gene unclear. The germline CDR1 and CDR2 sequences are PRHDT and FYEKMQ (reference sequence). This CDR3 has 14 amino acids. With 4 bases removed from V and 0 bases from J, the gap between germline ends came to 8 bases. As DNA, the CDR3 is TGTGCCAGCAGCTCGATACAGAGCACAGATACGCAGTATTTT. This encodes CASSSIQSTDTQYF.

This chain links TRBV19 with TRBJ1-4; the D is unclear. Germline CDR1 and CDR2: LNHDA and SQIVND (reference sequence). CDR3 length equals 14 residues. Trimming shortened V by 0 bases and J by 8 bases, and 10 bases separated the two germline ends. In DNA, the CDR3 is TGTGCCAGTAGTATAGATCCAGAGGCGGAAAAACTGTTTTTT. Residues: CASSIDPEAEKLFF.

This clone appeared a single time. V and J are TRBV12-5 and TRBJ2-2; the match to TRBD1 covers 10 bases. V dropped 6 bases and J dropped 10; count of bases not matched to a gene: 11. Germline V gene data show CDR1 as LGHNT and CDR2 as FRNRAP. CDR3 length: 15 residues. The CDR3 loop is CASGWGQGLLEELFF. The CDR3 DNA is TGTGCTAGTGGCTGGGGACAGGGGCTTCTGGAGGAGCTGTTTTTT.

The chain links TRBV7-8 to TRBJ2-5; D gene unclear. The V end lost 5 bases, the J end lost 4 bases, and 11 bases lay between the germline ends. The CDR3 length is 13 residues. Germline values: CDR1 SGHVS, CDR2 FQNEAQ. The CDR3 region is CASSPRGGETQYF. The CDR3 region has the DNA TGTGCCAGCAGCCCGCGAGGTGGAGAGACCCAGTACTTC.

The gene calls are TRBV2 and TRBJ2-1, with 7 bases that match TRBD2. The ends lost 10 bases at V and 4 bases at J; junction bases unmatched: 7. This CDR3 has 13 amino acids. Germline assignment: CDR1 SNHLY and CDR2 FYNNEI. CDR3 coding DNA: TGTGCCACCCGCGGGGGACTGTACAATGAGCAGTTCTTC. Protein: CATRGGLYNEQFF.

The chain employs TRBV5-1 and TRBJ2-7; 7 bases line up with TRBD1. The CDR3 spans 14 residues. Per the germline V gene, CDR1 is SGHRS and CDR2 is YFSETQ. V gave up 3 bases and J gave up 2 bases; unmatched junction bases: 5. DNA of the CDR3: TGCGCCAGCAGCTCTCCGGGACAGACCTACGAGCAGTACTTC. Encoded protein: CASSSPGQTYEQYF.

Only one count was recorded for this clone. This chain connects TRBV5-1 to TRBJ1-1, with D maybe TRBD1 (6 bases). Germline assignment: CDR1 SGHRS and CDR2 YFSETQ. V shed 3 bases and J shed 0 bases, with 15 bases lying between them. The CDR3 spans 16 residues. The CDR3 protein is CASSSGPGGLNTEAFF. The CDR3 DNA reads TGCGCCAGCAGCTCGGGCCCGGGGGGGCTGAACACTGAAGCTTTCTTT.

The chain links TRBV20-1 to TRBJ2-3, with 7 bases matching TRBD2. The J segment lost 9 bases and the V segment lost 5 bases, leaving 5 bases of the junction unmatched. Looked up from germline, CDR1 is DFQATT and CDR2 is SNEGSKA (reference sequence). This CDR3 has 11 residues. In nucleotides, the CDR3 is TGCAGTGCTGTAACCGGGGGGACGCAGTATTTT. As protein: CSAVTGGTQYF.

V is TRBV12-2 and J is TRBJ2-5; the D call in the table, TRBD2, was not verified against the DNA. TRBV12-2 is a listed pseudogene. The CDR3 covers 16 residues. The CDR3 is CASRLALVSPEETQYF. As DNA, the CDR3 is TGTGCAAGTCGCTTAGCCCTTGTCTCCCCCGAAGAGACCCAGTACTTC.

This clone was counted between two and nine times. The chain carries TRBV5-1 and TRBJ2-7, with 9 bases fitting TRBD2. With V trimmed by 4 bases and J by 9 bases, 14 bases remained unmatched. This CDR3 comprises 15 residues. Germline V lookup: CDR1 SGHRS, CDR2 YFSETQ. The CDR3 loop reads CASSTQAGGLTGQYF. The CDR3 nucleotides are TGCGCCAGCAGCACGCAAGCGGGGGGCCTAACCGGGCAGTACTTC.

This clone has only one observation. The chain joins TRBV6-2 or TRBV6-3 to TRBJ2-7; D unclear. There are 13 residues in the CDR3. V lost 1 base and J lost 1, with 5 bases in between. The germline V gene has CDR1 MNHEY and CDR2 SVGEGT. This CDR3 reads CASSYFSSYEQYF. CDR3 sequence (DNA): TGTGCCAGCAGTTACTTCAGTTCCTACGAGCAGTACTTC.

This clone is a singleton in its sample. The chain combines TRBV5-4 with TRBJ1-2; 8 nucleotides match TRBD1. With 0 bases clipped from V and 3 bases from J, the junction kept 4 bases outside the gene matches. Germline CDR1 is SGHNT and CDR2 is YYREEE (reference sequence). The length of the CDR3 is 15 residues. CDR3 DNA sequence: TGTGCCAGCAGCTTGGACCGGACAGGGTACTATGGCTACACCTTC. Protein product: CASSLDRTGYYGYTF.

This chain joins TRBV19 and TRBJ2-1, with 9 bases aligning to TRBD2. J was trimmed by 6 bases and V by 6 bases; bases with no gene match: 12. The V gene's germline CDR1 is LNHDA and CDR2 SQIVND (reference sequence). This CDR3 is built from 16 residues. The CDR3 DNA reads TGTGCCAGTAGCCCTAGGGCGGGGGGGGCGGGCAATGAGCAGTTCTTC. This sequence encodes CASSPRAGGAGNEQFF.

The chain combines TRBV29-1 with TRBJ2-7; no clear D gene. V was cut by 6 bases and J by 3 bases, with 9 bases left in between. Germline assignment: CDR1 SQVTM and CDR2 ANQGSEA. The CDR3 sequence is 11 residues long. CDR3 nucleotides: TGCAGCGTCGAAAGAGACTACGAGCAGTACTTC. The encoded protein is CSVERDYEQYF.

The chain combines TRBV12-3 or TRBV12-4 with TRBJ1-5; D gene uncertain. This CDR3 is 12 amino acids long. Trimming stripped 6 bases from V and 9 bases from J, with 12 bases between. CDR3 sequence reads: CASSQDFRPQHF. The CDR3 nucleotides read TGTGCCAGCAGCCAAGACTTTCGGCCCCAGCATTTT.

This chain joins TRBV4-3 and TRBJ1-4; D unresolved. Germline V lookup: CDR1 LGHNA, CDR2 YSLEER. The CDR3 extends over 15 amino acids. Trimming took off 1 base at V and 7 bases at J, with 13 bases between the two ends. CDR3 region: CASSQVGEFGEKLFF. The CDR3 DNA is TGCGCCAGCAGCCAAGTTGGGGAGTTCGGTGAAAAACTGTTTTTT.